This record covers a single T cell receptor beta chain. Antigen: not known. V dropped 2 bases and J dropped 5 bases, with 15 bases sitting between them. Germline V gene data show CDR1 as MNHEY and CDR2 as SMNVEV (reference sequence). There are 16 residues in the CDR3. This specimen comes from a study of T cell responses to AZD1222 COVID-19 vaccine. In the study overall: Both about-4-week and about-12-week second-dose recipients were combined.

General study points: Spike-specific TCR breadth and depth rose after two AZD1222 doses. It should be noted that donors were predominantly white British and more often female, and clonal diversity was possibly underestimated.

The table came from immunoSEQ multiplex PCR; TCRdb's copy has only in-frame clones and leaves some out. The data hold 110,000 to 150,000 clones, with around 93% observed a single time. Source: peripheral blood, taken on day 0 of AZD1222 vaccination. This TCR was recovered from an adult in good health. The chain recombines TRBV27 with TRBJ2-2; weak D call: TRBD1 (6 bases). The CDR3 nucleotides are TGTGCCAGCAGTTTAGTTGGGGGCTCGGCGACCGGGGAGCTGTTTTTT. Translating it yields CASSLVGGSATGELFF.